The 4 T cell receptor beta chains listed next were all sequenced from one sample in a study of blood T cell repertoires in COVID-19. Using immunoSEQ multiplex PCR, the repertoire was profiled, and TCRdb retains in-frame clones only, with some absent. The data hold fewer than 250,000 clones, with 75% to 90% observed a single time. Specimen: PBMCs or T cells enriched from blood (not recorded which). The receptor source for this set is a man in his fifties who had been exposed to COVID-19.

This chain joins TRBV7-8 and TRBJ1-1; tentatively, D is TRBD1 (5 bases). CDR3 length: 14 residues. V was pared by 5 bases and J by 4 bases, with 14 bases between. Germline CDR1 reads SGHVS; CDR2 reads FQNEAQ. This chain's CDR3 is CASSVMTEITEAFF. In nucleotides, the CDR3 is TGTGCCAGCAGCGTAATGACAGAGATCACTGAAGCTTTCTTT.

V and J are TRBV2 and TRBJ2-1; D not resolved. The germline V and J ends were trimmed by 4 bases and 7 bases, with 17 bases remaining between them. The CDR3 has 15 amino acids. CDR1 is SNHLY, CDR2 FYNNEI, per germline. Here the CDR3 reads CASSGSYPGVNEQFF. CDR3 bases: TGTGCCAGCAGTGGATCATATCCAGGTGTGAATGAGCAGTTCTTC.

This chain uses TRBV19 with TRBJ1-4; 8 positions agree with TRBD1. V was clipped by 3 bases and J by 7 bases; unmatched bases: 10. The CDR3 loop spans 16 amino acids. Per germline, CDR1 LNHDA and CDR2 SQIVND (reference sequence). This chain's CDR3 is CASSIESGGAGEKLFF. CDR3 in DNA: TGTGCCAGTAGTATTGAATCAGGGGGCGCGGGTGAAAAACTGTTTTTT.

About this clone: The junction departs from germline at one end; a sequencing error may be responsible. The chain combines TRBV7-7 with TRBJ2-2, with 9 positions matching TRBD2. CDR3 length: 19 residues. Germline V gene lookup returns CDR1 SSHAT and CDR2 FNYEAQ (reference sequence). For the CDR3, the DNA is TGTGCTAGCAGCACTAGCCCCTGGGATGCGCGGGAGGGCACCGGGGAGCTGTTTTTT. It translates to CASSTSPWDAREGTGELFF.